One sample yielded the 27 T cell receptor beta chains listed below, sequenced in a study of T cell repertoires in cytomegalovirus infection. MiXCR, applied by TCRdb to the reads, yields one record per CDR3 protein. The table lists under 200,000 distinct CDR3 sequences, roughly 9% of them singletons. The specimen sequenced was PBMCs. The receptors stem from a human donor in good health (CMV status not recorded). Some clones in this sample may be carry-over from other donors' samples.

This clonotype showed up many times. V is TRBV5-1 and J is TRBJ2-5; 9 bases line up with TRBD2. Germline CDR1 SGHRS, CDR2 YFSETQ. V lost 0 bases, J lost 2 bases, and 2 bases stayed unmatched. This CDR3 has 15 residues. The CDR3 coding sequence is TGCGCCAGCAGCTTGGGACTAGCGGATCAAGAGACCCAGTACTTC. Encoded protein: CASSLGLADQETQYF.

The CDR3 reads CSVGPGQRLNTEAFF. The CDR3 nucleotides are TGCAGCGTTGGGCCGGGACAGAGATTGAACACTGAAGCTTTCTTT. The chain uses TRBV29-1 and TRBJ1-1, with 7 bases matching TRBD1. Losses at the gene ends were 4 bases for V and 0 bases for J; bases not matched to a gene: 8. The CDR3 is made up of 15 amino acids. Germline CDR1 and CDR2: SQVTM and ANQGSEA.

This clonotype was found a few times. The chain joins TRBV19 to TRBJ2-1, with D maybe TRBD2 (5 bases). Germline CDR1 is LNHDA and CDR2 is SQIVND (reference sequence). The CDR3 covers 12 residues. V lost 10 bases and J 7 bases, leaving 14 bases between the germline ends. The CDR3 DNA reads as TGTGCCACCAAACCCCCGGGGAATGAGCAGTTCTTC. This codes for CATKPPGNEQFF.

This clonotype was seen repeatedly, ten times or more. This chain connects TRBV7-9 to TRBJ2-5, with a tentative D call TRBD2 (6 bases). The CDR3 runs 14 residues. V was clipped by 5 bases and J by 4 bases, with 14 bases between them. CDR1 is SEHNR and CDR2 is FQNEAQ in the germline V gene (reference sequence). The CDR3 coding sequence is TGTGCCAGCAGCCTTCGGGAGACTGCAGAGACCCAGTACTTC. This translates into CASSLRETAETQYF. Full variable domain (missing parts from reference TRBV7-9 and TRBJ2-5): DTGVSQNPRHKITKRGQNVTFRCDPISEHNRLYWYRQTLGQGPEFLTYFQNEAQLEKSRLLSDRFSAERPKGSFSTLEIQRTEQGDSAMYLCASSLRETAETQYFGPGTRLLVL.

The CDR3 spells CASSVVGLEGDEQFF. The CDR3 coding sequence is TGTGCCAGCAGCGTAGTGGGACTAGAGGGGGATGAGCAGTTCTTC. The chain couples TRBV9 to TRBJ2-1; 8 positions agree with TRBD2. The germline V gene has CDR1 SGDLS and CDR2 YYNGEE. Trimming took 0 bases from V and 8 from J; bases not matched to a gene: 7. The CDR3 sequence is 15 residues long. The full variable domain, with the rest looked up from reference TRBV9 and TRBJ2-1, is DSGVTQTPKHLITATGQRVTLRCSPRSGDLSVYWYQQSLDQGLQFLIQYYNGEERAKGNILERFSAQQFPDLHSELNLSSLELGDSALYFCASSVVGLEGDEQFFGPGTRLTVL.

This chain links TRBV20-1 with TRBJ2-7; D remains ambiguous. The V and J ends lost 0 bases and 11 bases respectively, with 11 bases between them. The CDR3 runs to 11 residues. Per the germline V gene, CDR1 is DFQATT and CDR2 is SNEGSKA (reference sequence). CDR3 loop: CSARDPPIEYF. CDR3 DNA sequence: TGCAGTGCTAGAGATCCTCCGATTGAGTACTTC.

Comments on this clonotype: Relative to the germline gene, one junction end is altered; a read error may explain this. CDR3 amino acids: CAISLAGHINSPLHF. The CDR3 DNA follows: TGTGCCATCAGTTTAGCCGGACACATCAATTCACCCCTCCACTTT. The V gene is TRBV28, the J gene TRBJ1-6, with D possibly TRBD1 on 5 matching bases. Germline CDR1 MDHEN, CDR2 SYDVKM. CDR3 length: 15 residues.

This clonotype has at least ten counts. The rearrangement joins TRBV11-2 to TRBJ1-1; TRBD1 aligns across 8 bases. Unmatched junction bases numbered 2, after V lost 7 bases and J lost 4 bases. The CDR3 loop spans 12 amino acids. Germline assignment: CDR1 SGHAT and CDR2 FQNNGV. DNA of the CDR3: TGTGCCAGCAACACAGGGGGCACTGAAGCTTTCTTT. It translates to CASNTGGTEAFF.

This clonotype showed up just a few times. Germline and junction disagree at one end, which may indicate a read error. This sequence joins TRBV5-3 and TRBJ1-1; no definite D call. TRBV5-3 falls under the ORF class, with uncertain function. The CDR3 consists of 14 residues. The CDR3 here is CASSLAGRIAEAFF. The CDR3 bases are TGTGCCAGCAGCTTAGCGGGGAGAATAGCTGAAGCTTTCTTT.

Of note for this clonotype: This may be a read error, as it is one base from a much larger clone. This chain joins TRBV5-1 and TRBJ2-3, with TRBD1 matching 7 bases. The CDR3 is 14 residues long. Germline CDR1 reads SGHRS; CDR2 reads YFSETQ. Written as DNA, the CDR3 is TGCGACAGCAGAGGGGGCTTAGGGACAGATACGCAGTATTTT. The encoded protein is CDSRGGLGTDTQYF.

This clonotype was detected only a few times. The J gene is TRBJ1-6, the V gene TRBV14; no clear D gene. The CDR3 has 14 residues. The V end lost 5 bases, the J end lost 10 bases, and 15 bases lay between the germline ends. CDR1 and CDR2 from the germline V gene are SGHDN and FVKESK. In DNA, the CDR3 is TGTGCCAGCAGCTTCGAGTTGGTATCATCACCCCTCCACTTT. Translating it yields CASSFELVSSPLHF.

This clonotype has a handful of counts. J is TRBJ2-7 and V is TRBV27; D call uncertain. Trimming removed 6 bases at V and 0 bases at J, with 6 bases between. This CDR3 region has 12 residues. Germline CDR1 and CDR2: MNHEY and SMNVEV (reference sequence). CDR3 bases: TGTGCCAGCAGATCGCTCTCCTACGAGCAGTACTTC. It specifies CASRSLSYEQYF.

The chain has TRBV18 and TRBJ1-2; D gene ambiguous. This CDR3 region has 14 residues. Germline V gives CDR1 KGHSH, CDR2 LQKENI. The V and J ends lost 2 bases and 6 bases respectively, with 13 bases between them. CDR3 sequence: CASSPATRFDGYTF. For the CDR3, the DNA is TGTGCCAGCTCACCAGCTACGCGCTTTGATGGCTACACCTTC.

This clonotype has ten or more counts. The chain has TRBV24-1 and TRBJ2-1; possibly TRBD2 for D (6 bases). CDR3 length equals 14 residues. Trimming took off 1 base at V and 6 bases at J, with 9 bases between the two ends. Germline V CDR1 and CDR2: KGHDR, SFDVKD. The CDR3 reads CATSDLWRGNEQFF. DNA of the CDR3: TGTGCCACCAGTGATTTATGGAGGGGCAATGAGCAGTTCTTC.

This clonotype has at least ten counts. The chain links TRBV7-9 to TRBJ2-5, with TRBD1 as a possible D gene (6 bases). Trimming took off 6 bases at V and 5 bases at J, with 13 bases between the two ends. CDR3 length: 13 residues. Germline CDR1 SEHNR, CDR2 FQNEAQ (reference sequence). CDR3 loop: CASSPTGFETQYF. In nucleotides, the CDR3 is TGTGCCAGCAGTCCAACAGGGTTCGAGACCCAGTACTTC.

The CDR3 DNA reads TGTGCCAGCAGCCCTATGGGGAACACTGAAGCTTTCTTT. The encoded protein is CASSPMGNTEAFF. V and J are TRBV14 and TRBJ1-1; D remains ambiguous. CDR1 and CDR2 from the germline V gene are SGHDN and FVKESK. This CDR3 has 13 amino acids. Trimming pared 4 bases from V and 1 base from J, leaving 7 bases between.

This clonotype was seen repeatedly, ten times or more. The V and J genes are TRBV10-2 and TRBJ2-7; 7 nucleotides agree with TRBD1. With V trimmed by 5 bases and J by 5 bases, 6 bases remained unmatched. CDR1 and CDR2 from the germline V gene are WSHSY and SAAADI. This CDR3 contains 13 residues. In nucleotides, the CDR3 is TGCGCCAGCAGTAGACAGGGAAGGAACGAGCAGTACTTC. Translation gives CASSRQGRNEQYF.

This clonotype was counted many times. The chain employs TRBV7-2 and TRBJ2-1; 10 positions match TRBD2. This CDR3 comprises 16 residues. Per the germline V gene, CDR1 is SGHTA and CDR2 is FQGNSA. Trimming removed 2 bases from V and 7 bases from J; junction bases left unmatched: 8. CDR3 DNA: TGTGCCAGCAGCTTACCAAGCGGGGGGGTCCCTAATGAGCAGTTCTTC. Translation gives CASSLPSGGVPNEQFF.

The table lists this clonotype with a count of one. This sequence may be a read error, since a much larger clone differs from it by one base. The chain is built from TRBV7-9 and TRBJ2-5; 7 nucleotides match TRBD2. CDR3 length: 15 amino acids. After removal of 0 bases from V and 4 bases from J, the junction contained 5 bases not matched to a gene. Germline loops: CDR1 SEHNR, CDR2 FQNEAQ (reference sequence). In DNA form, the CDR3 reads TGTGCCAGCAGCTTAGCGGGAGGGCCGGGAGAGACCCAGTACTTC. This codes for CASSLAGGPGETQYF.

This clonotype was picked up many times. The genes are TRBV6-2 or TRBV6-3 and TRBJ2-7; possibly TRBD1 for D (5 bases). V was clipped by 2 bases and J by 2 bases, with 10 bases between them. CDR1 MNHEY and CDR2 SVGEGT come from the germline V gene. The CDR3 consists of 14 residues. The CDR3 here is CASSYGQGTYEQYF. In nucleotides, the CDR3 is TGTGCCAGCAGTTACGGCCAGGGCACCTACGAGCAGTACTTC.

In this sample, this clonotype turned up many times. The chain has TRBV14 and TRBJ1-4; D ambiguous. This CDR3 has 15 residues. V was cut by 0 bases and J by 2 bases, with 7 bases left in between. The germline V gene encodes CDR1 SGHDN and CDR2 FVKESK. DNA of the CDR3: TGTGCCAGCAGCCAAGATTTCACGACTAATGAAAAACTGTTTTTT. The encoded protein is CASSQDFTTNEKLFF.

This clonotype has only a few counts. This sequence joins TRBV28 and TRBJ2-1; the match to TRBD2 covers 9 bases. Germline CDR1 MDHEN, CDR2 SYDVKM. The ends lost 8 bases at V and 7 bases at J; junction bases unmatched: 15. This CDR3 contains 16 residues. The CDR3 loop reads CASAFLGGRGDNEQFF. CDR3 DNA sequence: TGTGCCAGCGCTTTTTTGGGCGGGAGGGGAGATAATGAGCAGTTCTTC.

Many counts were recorded for this clonotype. This chain uses TRBV7-2 with TRBJ1-3; the D gene is possibly TRBD1 (6 bases). V was clipped by 3 bases and J by 0 bases, with 15 bases between them. This CDR3 is built from 17 residues. In germline, CDR1 is SGHTA, CDR2 FQGNSA. Here the CDR3 reads CASSLGGGLYSGNTIYF. CDR3 in DNA: TGTGCCAGCAGCTTGGGAGGGGGTCTCTACTCTGGAAACACCATATATTTT.

The chain joins TRBV28 to TRBJ2-3; 12 bases line up with TRBD2. Germline assignment: CDR1 MDHEN and CDR2 SYDVKM. The CDR3 consists of 15 residues. V shed 7 bases, J shed 5 bases, and the junction held 7 bases outside the gene matches. The CDR3 spells CASTELTSGRDTQYF. As DNA, the CDR3 is TGTGCCAGCACCGAATTGACTAGCGGGAGAGATACGCAGTATTTT. The whole variable domain, remainder taken from reference TRBV28 and TRBJ2-3, is DVKVTQSSRYLVKRTGEKVFLECVQDMDHENMFWYRQDPGLGLRLIYFSYDVKMKEKGDIPEGYSVSREKKERFSLILESASTNQTSMYLCASTELTSGRDTQYFGPGTRLTVL.

This clonotype was picked up a small number of times. The chain joins TRBV6-2 or TRBV6-3 to TRBJ2-2; 8 bases are shared with TRBD2. Germline assignment: CDR1 MNHEY and CDR2 SVGEGT. The CDR3 has 16 residues. The ends lost 2 bases at V and 7 bases at J; junction bases unmatched: 9. The CDR3 DNA reads TGTGCCAGCAGTTACAAACCGGGAGGGCCAGTCGGGGAGCTGTTTTTT. Its protein is CASSYKPGGPVGELFF.

This clonotype has at least ten counts. The chain employs TRBV7-2 and TRBJ2-5; 11 positions agree with TRBD2. The CDR3 covers 17 residues. Germline CDR1 and CDR2: SGHTA and FQGNSA. J gave up 5 bases and V 2 bases, and 10 bases lay outside the gene matches. DNA for the CDR3: TGTGCCAGCAGCTTACGACTAGCGGGGCGGGCCGGGGAGACCCAGTACTTC. It translates to CASSLRLAGRAGETQYF.

A few counts support this clonotype. The chain joins TRBV20-1 to TRBJ2-7; 7 positions agree with TRBD1. Germline loops: CDR1 DFQATT, CDR2 SNEGSKA (reference sequence). With V trimmed by 6 bases and J by 2 bases, 10 bases remained unmatched. The CDR3 loop spans 14 amino acids. The CDR3 protein is CSAENRGTTYEQYF. CDR3 in DNA: TGCAGTGCAGAGAACAGGGGCACCACCTACGAGCAGTACTTC.